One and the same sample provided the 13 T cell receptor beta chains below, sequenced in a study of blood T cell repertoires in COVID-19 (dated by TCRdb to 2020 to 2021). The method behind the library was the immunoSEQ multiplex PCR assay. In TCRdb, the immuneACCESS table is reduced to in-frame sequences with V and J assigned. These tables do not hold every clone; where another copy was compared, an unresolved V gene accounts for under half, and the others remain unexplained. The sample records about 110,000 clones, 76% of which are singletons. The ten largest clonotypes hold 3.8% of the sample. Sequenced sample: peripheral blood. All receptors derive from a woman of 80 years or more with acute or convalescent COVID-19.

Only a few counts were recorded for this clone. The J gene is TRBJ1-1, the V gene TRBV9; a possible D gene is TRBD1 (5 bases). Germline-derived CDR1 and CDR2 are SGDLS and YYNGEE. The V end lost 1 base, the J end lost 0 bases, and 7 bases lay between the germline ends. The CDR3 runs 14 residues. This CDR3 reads CASSVSGLNTEAFF. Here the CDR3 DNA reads TGTGCCAGCAGCGTATCAGGGTTGAACACTGAAGCTTTCTTT.

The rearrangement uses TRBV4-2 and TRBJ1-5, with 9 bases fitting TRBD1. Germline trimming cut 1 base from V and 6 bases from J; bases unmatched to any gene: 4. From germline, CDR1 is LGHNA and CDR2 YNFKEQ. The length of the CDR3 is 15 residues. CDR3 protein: CASSQGQGESQPQHF. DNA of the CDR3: TGTGCCAGCAGCCAAGGACAGGGGGAAAGTCAGCCCCAGCATTTT.

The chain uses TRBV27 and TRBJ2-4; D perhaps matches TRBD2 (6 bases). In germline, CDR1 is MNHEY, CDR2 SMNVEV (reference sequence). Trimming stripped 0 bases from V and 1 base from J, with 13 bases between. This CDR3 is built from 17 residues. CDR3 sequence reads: CASSLSGGPAAKNIQYF. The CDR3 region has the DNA TGTGCCAGCAGTTTATCGGGAGGTCCGGCGGCCAAAAACATTCAGTACTTC.

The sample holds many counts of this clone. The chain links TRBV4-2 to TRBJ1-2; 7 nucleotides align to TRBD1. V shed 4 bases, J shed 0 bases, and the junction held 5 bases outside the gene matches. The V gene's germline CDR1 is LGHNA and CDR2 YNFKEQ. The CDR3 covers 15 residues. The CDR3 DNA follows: TGTGCCAGCAGCCCCCAGGACAGGTCTAACTATGGCTACACCTTC. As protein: CASSPQDRSNYGYTF.

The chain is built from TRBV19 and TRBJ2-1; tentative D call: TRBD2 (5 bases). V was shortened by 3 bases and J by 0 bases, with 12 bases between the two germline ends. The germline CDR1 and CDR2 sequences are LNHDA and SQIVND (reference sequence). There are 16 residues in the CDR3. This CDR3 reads CASSIVSGSSYNEQFF. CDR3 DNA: TGTGCCAGTAGTATCGTGTCGGGGAGCTCCTACAATGAGCAGTTCTTC.

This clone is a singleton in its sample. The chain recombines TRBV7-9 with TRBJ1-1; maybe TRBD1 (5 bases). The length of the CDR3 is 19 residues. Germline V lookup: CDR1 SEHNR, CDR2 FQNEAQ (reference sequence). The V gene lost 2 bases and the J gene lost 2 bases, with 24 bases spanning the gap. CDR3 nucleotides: TGTGCCAGCAGCTTAATCGCCGGTCCTATGCGGGGGACCAACACTGAAGCTTTCTTT. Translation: CASSLIAGPMRGTNTEAFF.

In nucleotides, the CDR3 is TGTGCCAGCAGCTTAGATTCGTACAATGAGCAGTTCTTC. Encoded protein: CASSLDSYNEQFF. The rearrangement links TRBV7-8 to TRBJ2-1, with unresolved D. The germline V gene encodes CDR1 SGHVS and CDR2 FQNEAQ. The CDR3 totals 13 residues. Trimming removed 1 base from V and 4 bases from J, with 5 bases in between.

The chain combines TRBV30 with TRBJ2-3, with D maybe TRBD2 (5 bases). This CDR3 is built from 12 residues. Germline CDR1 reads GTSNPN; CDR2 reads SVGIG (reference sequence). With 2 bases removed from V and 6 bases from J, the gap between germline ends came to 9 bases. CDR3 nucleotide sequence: TGTGCCTGGAGTTCCGGCGGGGATACGCAGTATTTT. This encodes CAWSSGGDTQYF. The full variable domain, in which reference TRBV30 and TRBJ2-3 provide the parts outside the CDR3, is SQTIHQWPATLVQPVGSPLSLECTVEGTSNPNLYWYRQAAGRGLQLLFYSVGIGQISSEVPQNLSASRPQDRQFILSSKKLLLSDSGFYLCAWSSGGDTQYFGPGTRLTVL.

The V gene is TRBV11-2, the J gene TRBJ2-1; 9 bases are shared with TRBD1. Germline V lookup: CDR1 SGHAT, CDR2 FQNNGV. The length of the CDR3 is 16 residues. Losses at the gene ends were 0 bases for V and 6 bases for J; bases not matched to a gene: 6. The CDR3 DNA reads TGTGCCAGCAGCTTAGATCTCGGGACAGGGTTCAATGAGCAGTTCTTC. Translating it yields CASSLDLGTGFNEQFF.

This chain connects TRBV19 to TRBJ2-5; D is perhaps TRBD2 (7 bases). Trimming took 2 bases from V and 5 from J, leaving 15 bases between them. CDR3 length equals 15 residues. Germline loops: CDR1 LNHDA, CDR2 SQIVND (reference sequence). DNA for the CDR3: TGTGCCAGTAGTATAAGGGCCAGGGGAGGGGAGACCCAGTACTTC. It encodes CASSIRARGGETQYF.

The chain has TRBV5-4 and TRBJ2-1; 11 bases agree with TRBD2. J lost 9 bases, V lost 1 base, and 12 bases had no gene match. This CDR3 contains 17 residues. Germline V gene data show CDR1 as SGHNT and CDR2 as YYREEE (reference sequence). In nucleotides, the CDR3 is TGTGCCAGCAGCTTGTATCTAGCGGGAGGCCTTGTGGGTGAGCAGTTCTTC. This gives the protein CASSLYLAGGLVGEQFF.

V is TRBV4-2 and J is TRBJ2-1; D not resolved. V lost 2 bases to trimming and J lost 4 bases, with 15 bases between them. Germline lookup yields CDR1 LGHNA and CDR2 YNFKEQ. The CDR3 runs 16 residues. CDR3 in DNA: TGTGCCAGCAGCCAACGATACAAACGTACATACAATGAGCAGTTCTTC. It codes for CASSQRYKRTYNEQFF.

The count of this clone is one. CDR3 protein: CAWQRGGRAGELFF. CDR3 in DNA: TGTGCCTGGCAGCGGGGGGGCAGGGCCGGGGAGCTGTTTTTT. The genes are TRBV30 and TRBJ2-2; TRBD2 matches at 10 bases. This CDR3 is built from 14 residues. Germline assignment: CDR1 GTSNPN and CDR2 SVGIG (reference sequence). Losses at the gene ends were 5 bases for V and 6 bases for J; bases not matched to a gene: 6.